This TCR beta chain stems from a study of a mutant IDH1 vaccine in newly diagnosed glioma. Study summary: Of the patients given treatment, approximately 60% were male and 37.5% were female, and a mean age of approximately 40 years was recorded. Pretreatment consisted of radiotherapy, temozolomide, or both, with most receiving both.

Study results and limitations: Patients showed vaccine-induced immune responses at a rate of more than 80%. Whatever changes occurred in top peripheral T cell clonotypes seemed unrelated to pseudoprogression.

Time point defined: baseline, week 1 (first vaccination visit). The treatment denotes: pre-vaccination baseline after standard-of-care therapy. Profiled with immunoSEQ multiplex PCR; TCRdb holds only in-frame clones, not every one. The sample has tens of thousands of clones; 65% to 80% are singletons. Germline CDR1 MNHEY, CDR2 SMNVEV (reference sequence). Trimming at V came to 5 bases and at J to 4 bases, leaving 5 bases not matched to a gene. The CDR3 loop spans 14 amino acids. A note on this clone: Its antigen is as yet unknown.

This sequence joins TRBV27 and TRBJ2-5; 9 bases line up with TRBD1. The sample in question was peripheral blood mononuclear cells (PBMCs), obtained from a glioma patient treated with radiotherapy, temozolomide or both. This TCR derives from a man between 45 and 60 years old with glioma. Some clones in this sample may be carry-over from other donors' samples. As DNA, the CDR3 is TGTGCCAGCAGTAAAACGACAGGGGGAGAGACCCAGTACTTC. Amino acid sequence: CASSKTTGGETQYF.